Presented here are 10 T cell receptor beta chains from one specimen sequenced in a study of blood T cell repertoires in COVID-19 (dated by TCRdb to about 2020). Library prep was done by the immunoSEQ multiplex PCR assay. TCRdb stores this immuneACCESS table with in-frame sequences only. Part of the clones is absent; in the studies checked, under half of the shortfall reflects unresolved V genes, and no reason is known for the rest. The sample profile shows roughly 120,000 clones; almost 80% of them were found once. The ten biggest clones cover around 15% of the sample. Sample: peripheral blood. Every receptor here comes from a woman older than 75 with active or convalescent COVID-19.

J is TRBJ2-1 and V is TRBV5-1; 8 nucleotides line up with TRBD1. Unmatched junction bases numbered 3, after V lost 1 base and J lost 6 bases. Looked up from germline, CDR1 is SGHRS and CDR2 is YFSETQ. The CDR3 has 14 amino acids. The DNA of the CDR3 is TGCGCCAGCAGCTTGTCCACAGGGGGCAATGAGCAGTTCTTC. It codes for CASSLSTGGNEQFF.

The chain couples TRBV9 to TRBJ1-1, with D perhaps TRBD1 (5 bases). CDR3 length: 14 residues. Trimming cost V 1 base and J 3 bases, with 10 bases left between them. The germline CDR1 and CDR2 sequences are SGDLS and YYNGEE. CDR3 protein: CASSVTGRDTEAFF. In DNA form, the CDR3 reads TGTGCCAGCAGCGTAACAGGTAGGGACACTGAAGCTTTCTTT.

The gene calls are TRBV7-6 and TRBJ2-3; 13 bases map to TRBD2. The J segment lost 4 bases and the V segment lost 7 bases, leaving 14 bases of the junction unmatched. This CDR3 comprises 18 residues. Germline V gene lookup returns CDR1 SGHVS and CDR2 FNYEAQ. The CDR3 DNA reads TGTGCCAGCACCCTTTGGGGACTAGCGGGGAGGGTCCCAGATACGCAGTATTTT. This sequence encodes CASTLWGLAGRVPDTQYF. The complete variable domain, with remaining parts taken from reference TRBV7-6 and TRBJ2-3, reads GAGVSQSPRYKVTKRGQDVALRCDPISGHVSLYWYRQALGQGPEFLTYFNYEAQQDKSGLPNDRFSAERPEGSISTLTIQRTEQRDSAMYRCASTLWGLAGRVPDTQYFGPGTRLTVL.

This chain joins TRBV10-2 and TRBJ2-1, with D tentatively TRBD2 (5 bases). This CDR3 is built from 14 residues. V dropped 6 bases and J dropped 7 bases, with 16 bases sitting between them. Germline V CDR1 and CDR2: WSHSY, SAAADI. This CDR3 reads CASRAGGWGNEQFF. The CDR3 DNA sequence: TGCGCCAGCAGGGCGGGCGGATGGGGTAATGAGCAGTTCTTC.

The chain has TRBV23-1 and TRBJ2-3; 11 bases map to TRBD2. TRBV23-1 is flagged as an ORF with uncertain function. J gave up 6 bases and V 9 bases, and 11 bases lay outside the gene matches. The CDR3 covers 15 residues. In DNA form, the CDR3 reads TGCGCCAGTAAAATAGCGGGAGGGGGTTGGGATACGCAGTATTTT. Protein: CASKIAGGGWDTQYF.

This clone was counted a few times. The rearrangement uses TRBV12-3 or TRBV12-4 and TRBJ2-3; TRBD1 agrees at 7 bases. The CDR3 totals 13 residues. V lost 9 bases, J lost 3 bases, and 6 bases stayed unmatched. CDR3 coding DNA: TGTGCCAGTGGTATGACAGGGACAGATACGCAGTATTTT. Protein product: CASGMTGTDTQYF.

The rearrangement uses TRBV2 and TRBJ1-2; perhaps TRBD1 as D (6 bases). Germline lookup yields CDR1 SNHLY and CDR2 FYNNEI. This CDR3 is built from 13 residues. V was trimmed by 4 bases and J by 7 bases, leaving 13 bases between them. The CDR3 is CASSATGRSGYTF. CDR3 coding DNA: TGTGCCAGCAGTGCCACAGGGCGCTCTGGCTACACCTTC.

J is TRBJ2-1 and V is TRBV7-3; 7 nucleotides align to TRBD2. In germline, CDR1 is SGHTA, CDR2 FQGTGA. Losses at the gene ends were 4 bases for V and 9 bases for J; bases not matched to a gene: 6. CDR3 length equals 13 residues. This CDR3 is CASSSRPSGEQFF. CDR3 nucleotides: TGTGCCAGCAGCTCGCGGCCTAGCGGTGAGCAGTTCTTC.

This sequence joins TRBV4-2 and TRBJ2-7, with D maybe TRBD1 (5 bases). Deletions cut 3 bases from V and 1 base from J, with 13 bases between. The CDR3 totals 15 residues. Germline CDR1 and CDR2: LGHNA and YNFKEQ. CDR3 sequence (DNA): TGTGCCAGCAGCCACGATGACAGAATATCCTACGAGCAGTACTTC. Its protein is CASSHDDRISYEQYF.

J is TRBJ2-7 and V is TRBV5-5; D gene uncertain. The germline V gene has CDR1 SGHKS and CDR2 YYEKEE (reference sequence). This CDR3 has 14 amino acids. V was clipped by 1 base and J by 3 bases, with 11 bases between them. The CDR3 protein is CASSLFYENYEQYF. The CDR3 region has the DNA TGTGCCAGCAGCTTGTTTTACGAGAACTACGAGCAGTACTTC. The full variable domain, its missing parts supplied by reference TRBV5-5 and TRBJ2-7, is DAGVTQSPTHLIKTRGQQVTLRCSPISGHKSVSWYQQVLGQGPQFIFQYYEKEERGRGNFPDRFSARQFPNYSSELNVNALLLGDSALYLCASSLFYENYEQYFGPGTRLTVT.